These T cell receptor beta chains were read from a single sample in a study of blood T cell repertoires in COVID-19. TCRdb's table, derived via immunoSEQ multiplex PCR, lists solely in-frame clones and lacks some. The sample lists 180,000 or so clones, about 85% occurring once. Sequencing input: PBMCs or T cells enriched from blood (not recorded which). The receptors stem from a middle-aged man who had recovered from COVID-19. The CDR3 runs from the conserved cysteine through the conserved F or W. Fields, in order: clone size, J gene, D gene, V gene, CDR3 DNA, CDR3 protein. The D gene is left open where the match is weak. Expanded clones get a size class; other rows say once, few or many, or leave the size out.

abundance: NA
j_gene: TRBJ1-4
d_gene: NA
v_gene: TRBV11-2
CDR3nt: TGTGCCAGCAGGGGGTATGCAGGGGTGAGGAAACTGTTTTTT
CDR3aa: CASRGYAGVRKLFF

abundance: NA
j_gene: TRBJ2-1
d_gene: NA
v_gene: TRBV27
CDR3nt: TGTGCCAGCACCCCGCGAGGAGAAATTCGGAATGAGCAGTTCTTC
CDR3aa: CASTPRGEIRNEQFF

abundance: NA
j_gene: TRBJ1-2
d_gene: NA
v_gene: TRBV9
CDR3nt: TGTGCCAGCAGCGTAGGAACAGAAGGTCCTTATGGCTACACCTTC
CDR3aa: CASSVGTEGPYGYTF

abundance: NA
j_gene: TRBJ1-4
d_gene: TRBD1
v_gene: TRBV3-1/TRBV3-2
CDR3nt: TGTGCCAGCAGCCAAACGGGGACAGGGGGTGAAAAACTGTTTTTT
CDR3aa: CASSQTGTGGEKLFF

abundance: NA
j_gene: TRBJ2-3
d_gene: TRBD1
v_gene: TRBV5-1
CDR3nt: TGCGCCAGCAGCGAGGGACAGGGGGCAGATACGCAGTATTTT
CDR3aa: CASSEGQGADTQYF

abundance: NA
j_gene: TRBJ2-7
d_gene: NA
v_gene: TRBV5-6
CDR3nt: TGTGCCAGCAGCTTCCAGACCTACGAGCAGTACTTC
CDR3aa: CASSFQTYEQYF

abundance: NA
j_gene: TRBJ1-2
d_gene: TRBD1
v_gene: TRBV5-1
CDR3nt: TGCGCCAGCAGCTGGGACAGGGGGTACTATGGCTACACCTTC
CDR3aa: CASSWDRGYYGYTF

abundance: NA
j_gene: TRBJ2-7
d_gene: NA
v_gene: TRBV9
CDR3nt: TGTGCCAGCAGCGTAGCGGCAGGGTCAGAGGACGAGCAGTACTTC
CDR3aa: CASSVAAGSEDEQYF

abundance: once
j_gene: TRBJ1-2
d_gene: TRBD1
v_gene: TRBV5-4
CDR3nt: TGTGCCAGCAGCTCCCCGACAGGGTGGGACTATGGCTACACCTTC
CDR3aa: CASSSPTGWDYGYTF

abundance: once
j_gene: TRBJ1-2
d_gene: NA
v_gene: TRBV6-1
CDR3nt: TGTGCCAGCAGTGAAACCCTGACTAGGGTGGGAGGTGGCTACACCTTC
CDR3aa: CASSETLTRVGGGYTF

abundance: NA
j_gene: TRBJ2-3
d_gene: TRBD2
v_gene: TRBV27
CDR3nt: TGTGCCAGCAGACCCTTGCGGGAGAGCACAGATACGCAGTATTTT
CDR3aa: CASRPLRESTDTQYF

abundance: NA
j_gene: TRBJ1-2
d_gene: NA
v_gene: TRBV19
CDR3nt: TGTGCCAGTAGTCCTCCCACGATCGGGAACTATGGCTACACCTTC
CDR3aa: CASSPPTIGNYGYTF

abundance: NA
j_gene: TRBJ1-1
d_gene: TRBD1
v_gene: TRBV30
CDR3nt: TGTGCCTGGACGAGGGACAGGGAAACTGAAGCTTTCTTT
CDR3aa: CAWTRDRETEAFF

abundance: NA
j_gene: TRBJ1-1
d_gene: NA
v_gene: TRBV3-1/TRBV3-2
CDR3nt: TGTGCCAGCAGCCCGGGCACCCGGGGCACTGAAGCTTTCTTT
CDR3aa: CASSPGTRGTEAFF

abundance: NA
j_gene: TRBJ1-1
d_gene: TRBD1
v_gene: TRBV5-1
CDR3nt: TGCGCCAGCAGCTTGGGGGTCTGGGACAGGGACACTGAAGCTTTCTTT
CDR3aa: CASSLGVWDRDTEAFF

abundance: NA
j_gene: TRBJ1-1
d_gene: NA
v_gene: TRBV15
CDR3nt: TGTGCCACCAGCAAAGGCGGCGGGCGGGACACTGAAGCTTTCTTT
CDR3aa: CATSKGGGRDTEAFF

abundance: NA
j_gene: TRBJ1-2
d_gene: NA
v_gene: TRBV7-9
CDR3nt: TGTGCCAGCAGCCAAATGAACAGCTATGGCTACACCTTC
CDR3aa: CASSQMNSYGYTF

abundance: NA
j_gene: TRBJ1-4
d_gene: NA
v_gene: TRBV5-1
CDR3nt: TGCGCCAGCAGCCTGGGGGGGCAGGGAGAAAAACTGTTTTTT
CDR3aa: CASSLGGQGEKLFF

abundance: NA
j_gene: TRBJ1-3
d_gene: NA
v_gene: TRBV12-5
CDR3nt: TGTGCTAGTGGTTTGGACTACCGGCCCGTTAACTCTGGAAACACCATATATTTT
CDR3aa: CASGLDYRPVNSGNTIYF

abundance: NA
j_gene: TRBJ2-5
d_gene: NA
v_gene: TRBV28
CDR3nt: TGTGCCAGCAGTTTAATCAGCCTGAGGGGGCAAGAGACCCAGTACTTC
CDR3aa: CASSLISLRGQETQYF

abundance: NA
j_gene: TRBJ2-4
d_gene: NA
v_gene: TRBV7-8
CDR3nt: TGTGCCAGCAGCTCAGGACTAGCCAAAAACATTCAGTACTTC
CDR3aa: CASSSGLAKNIQYF

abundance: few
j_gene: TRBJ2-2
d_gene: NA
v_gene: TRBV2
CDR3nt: TGTGCCAGCAGTGAAGTGCTAGTAGGTACCGGGGAGCTGTTTTTT
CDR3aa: CASSEVLVGTGELFF

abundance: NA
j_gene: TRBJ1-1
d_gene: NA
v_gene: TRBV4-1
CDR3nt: TGCGCCAGCAGCCAAGTGGGGGGCACTGAAGCTTTCTTT
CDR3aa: CASSQVGGTEAFF

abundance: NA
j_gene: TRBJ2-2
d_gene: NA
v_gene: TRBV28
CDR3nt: TGTGCCAGCAGTTTCCGGAACACCGGGGAGCTGTTTTTT
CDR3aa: CASSFRNTGELFF

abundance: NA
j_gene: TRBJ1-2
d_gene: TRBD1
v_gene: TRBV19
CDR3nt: TGTGCCAGTAGTGGGGACAGGGAGAGTCACTATGGCTACACCTTC
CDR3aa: CASSGDRESHYGYTF

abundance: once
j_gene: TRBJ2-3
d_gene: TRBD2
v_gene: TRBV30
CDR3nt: TGTGCCTGGAATTTGGCTAGCGGGTTTGACACAGATACGCAGTATTTT
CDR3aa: CAWNLASGFDTDTQYF

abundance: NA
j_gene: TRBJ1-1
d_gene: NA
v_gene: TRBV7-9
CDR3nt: TGTGCCAGCAGGTCCCCGGGGGGGGGCACTGAAGCTTTCTTT
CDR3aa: CASRSPGGGTEAFF

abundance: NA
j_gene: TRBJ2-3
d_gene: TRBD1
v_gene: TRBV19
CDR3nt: TGTGCCAGTAGTACGACAGGGGCTAGCACAGATACGCAGTATTTT
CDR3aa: CASSTTGASTDTQYF

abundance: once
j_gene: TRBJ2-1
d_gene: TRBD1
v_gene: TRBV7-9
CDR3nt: TGTGCCAGCAGCTTAGGGTCATTGGGGACAGGCCTCTACAATGAGCAGTTCTTC
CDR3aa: CASSLGSLGTGLYNEQFF

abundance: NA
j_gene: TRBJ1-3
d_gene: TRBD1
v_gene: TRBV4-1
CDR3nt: TGCGCCAGCAGCCAAAGGACAGGGGGAAACACCATATATTTT
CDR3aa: CASSQRTGGNTIYF

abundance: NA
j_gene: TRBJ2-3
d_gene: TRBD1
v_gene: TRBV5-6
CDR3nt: TGTGCCAGCAGCTTGGGGACAGGGCTTCCCTCGGGGGATACGCAGTATTTT
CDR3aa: CASSLGTGLPSGDTQYF

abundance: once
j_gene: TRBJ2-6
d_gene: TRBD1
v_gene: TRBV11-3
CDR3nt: TGTGCCAGCAGCTTAGAACAGGGGCCCTTCTCTGGGGCCAACGTCCTGACTTTC
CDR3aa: CASSLEQGPFSGANVLTF

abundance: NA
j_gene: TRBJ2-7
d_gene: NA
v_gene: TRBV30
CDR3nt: TGTGCCTGGGGATTTATTACCTACGAGCAGTACTTC
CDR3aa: CAWGFITYEQYF

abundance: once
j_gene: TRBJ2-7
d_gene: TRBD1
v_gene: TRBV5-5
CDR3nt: TGTGCCAGCAGCGGCAGCCTGGGACAGTCCTACGAGCAGTACTTC
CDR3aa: CASSGSLGQSYEQYF

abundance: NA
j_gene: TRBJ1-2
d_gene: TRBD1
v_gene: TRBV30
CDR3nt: TGTGCCTCCCTCGACAGGGACGGCTATGGCTACACCTTC
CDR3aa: CASLDRDGYGYTF

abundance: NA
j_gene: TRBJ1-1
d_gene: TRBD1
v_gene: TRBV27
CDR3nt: TGTGCCAGCAGTCATGACAGGGGCTATGAAGCTTTCTTT
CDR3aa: CASSHDRGYEAFF

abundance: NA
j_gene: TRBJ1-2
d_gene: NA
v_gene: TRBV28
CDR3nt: TGTGCCAGCAGTTCGGGCAGCGGGAATTATGGCTACACCTTC
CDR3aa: CASSSGSGNYGYTF

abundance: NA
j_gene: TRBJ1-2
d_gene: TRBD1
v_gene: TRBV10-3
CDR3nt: TGTGCCATCAGTGAGGAGGGGGCGAGGACTAACTATGGCTACACCTTC
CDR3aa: CAISEEGARTNYGYTF

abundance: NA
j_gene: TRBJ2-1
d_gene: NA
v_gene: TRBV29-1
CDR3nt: TGCAGCGTCGACGACCTACAGAGCTCCTACAATGAGCAGTTCTTC
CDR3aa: CSVDDLQSSYNEQFF

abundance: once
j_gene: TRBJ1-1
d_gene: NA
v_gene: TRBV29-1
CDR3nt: TGCAGCGTTGAAGGATATGAACAGGCTGCAACAGCTTTCTTT
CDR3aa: CSVEGYEQAATAFF

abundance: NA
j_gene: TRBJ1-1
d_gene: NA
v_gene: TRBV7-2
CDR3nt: TGTGCCAGCACCCTTTTGCAGGGGCGTAAGGATGAAGCTTTCTTT
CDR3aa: CASTLLQGRKDEAFF

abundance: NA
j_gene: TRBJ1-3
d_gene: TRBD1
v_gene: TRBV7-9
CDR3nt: TGTGCCAGCAGCGTACAGGGGGCAGTCGCCGGAAACACCATATATTTT
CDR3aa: CASSVQGAVAGNTIYF

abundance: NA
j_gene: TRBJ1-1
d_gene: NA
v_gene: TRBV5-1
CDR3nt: TGCGCCAGTGGGACAAGTGATATGAAGACTGAAGCTTTCTTT
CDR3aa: CASGTSDMKTEAFF

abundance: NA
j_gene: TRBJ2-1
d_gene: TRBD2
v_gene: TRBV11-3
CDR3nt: TGTGCCAGCAGCTTGACTAGCGGGAGGTCTAATGAGCAGTTCTTC
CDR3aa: CASSLTSGRSNEQFF

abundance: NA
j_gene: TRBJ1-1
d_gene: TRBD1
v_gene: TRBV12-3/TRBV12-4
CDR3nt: TGTGCCAGCAGTTTGGGACAGGGAGGTGCGGATTTCTTT
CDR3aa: CASSLGQGGADFF

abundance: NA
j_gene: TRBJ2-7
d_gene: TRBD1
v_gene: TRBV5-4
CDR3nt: TGTGCCAGCAGCGTTGCGGGGGACAGGGGCCACGAGCAGTACTTC
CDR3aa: CASSVAGDRGHEQYF

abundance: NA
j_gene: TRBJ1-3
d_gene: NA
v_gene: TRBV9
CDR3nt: TGTGCCAGCAGCTCTAACGACCCAGGACAGCCGTCTTTGAGCTCTGGAAACACCATATATTTT
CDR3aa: CASSSNDPGQPSLSSGNTIYF

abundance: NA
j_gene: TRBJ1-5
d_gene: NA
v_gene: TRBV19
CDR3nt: TGTGCCAGTAGTGTCGCGGACACTATCAATCAGCCCCAGCATTTT
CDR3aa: CASSVADTINQPQHF

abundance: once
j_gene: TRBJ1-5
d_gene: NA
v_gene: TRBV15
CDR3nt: TGTGCCACCAGCCCCCCCAGGGCAGGGGACCAGCCCCAGCATTTT
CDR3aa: CATSPPRAGDQPQHF

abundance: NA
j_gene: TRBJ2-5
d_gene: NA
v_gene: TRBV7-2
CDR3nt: TGTGCCAGCAGCCCCCGGGAGACCCAGTACTTC
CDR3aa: CASSPRETQYF

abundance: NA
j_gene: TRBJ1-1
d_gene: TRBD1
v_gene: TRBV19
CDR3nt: TGTGCCAGTAGTATAGGACAGGGGACTGAAGCTTTCTTT
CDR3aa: CASSIGQGTEAFF

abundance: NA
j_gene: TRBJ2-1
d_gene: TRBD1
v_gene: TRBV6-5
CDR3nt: TGTGCCAGTGCACAGGGGCGTGATGTTGAGCAGTTCTTC
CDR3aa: CASAQGRDVEQFF

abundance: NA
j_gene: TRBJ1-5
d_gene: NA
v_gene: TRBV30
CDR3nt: TGTGCCTGGAGTCATCCAAATCAGCCCCAGCATTTT
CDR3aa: CAWSHPNQPQHF

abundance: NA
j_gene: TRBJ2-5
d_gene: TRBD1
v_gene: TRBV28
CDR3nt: TGTGCCAGCTCTTACAGGGGTGGTCGCATGGCAGAGACCCAGTACTTC
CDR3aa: CASSYRGGRMAETQYF

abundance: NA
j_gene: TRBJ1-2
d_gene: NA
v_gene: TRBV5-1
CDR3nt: TGCGCCAGCAGCGACGACATGTATGGCTACACCTTC
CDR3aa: CASSDDMYGYTF

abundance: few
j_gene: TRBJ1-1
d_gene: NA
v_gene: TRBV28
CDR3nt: TGTGCCAGCAGTTTCCTCAAGACAGGCTCCATGAACACTGAAGCTTTCTTT
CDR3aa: CASSFLKTGSMNTEAFF

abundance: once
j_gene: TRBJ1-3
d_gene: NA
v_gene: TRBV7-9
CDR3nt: TGTGCCAGCCTGCTTGAGGAAACCTCTGGAAACACCATATATTTT
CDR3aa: CASLLEETSGNTIYF

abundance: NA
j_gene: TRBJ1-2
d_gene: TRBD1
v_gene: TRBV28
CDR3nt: TGTGCCAGCAGAGGGACAGGAGGACTTTTTTATGGTGGCTACACCTTC
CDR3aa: CASRGTGGLFYGGYTF

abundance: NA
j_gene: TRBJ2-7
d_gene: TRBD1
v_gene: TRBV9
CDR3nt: TGTGCCAGCAACTCCGGGACAGGGGGCCTCGAGCAGTACTTC
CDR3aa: CASNSGTGGLEQYF